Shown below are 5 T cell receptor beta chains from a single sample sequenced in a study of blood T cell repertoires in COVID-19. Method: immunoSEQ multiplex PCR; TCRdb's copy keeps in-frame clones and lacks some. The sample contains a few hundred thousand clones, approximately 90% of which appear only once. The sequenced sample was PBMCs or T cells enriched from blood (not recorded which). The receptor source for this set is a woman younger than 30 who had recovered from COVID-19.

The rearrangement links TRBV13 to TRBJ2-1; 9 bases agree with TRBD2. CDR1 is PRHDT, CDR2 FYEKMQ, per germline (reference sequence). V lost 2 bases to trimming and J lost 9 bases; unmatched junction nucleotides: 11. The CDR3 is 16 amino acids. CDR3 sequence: CASSLSPGTSPSEQFF. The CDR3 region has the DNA TGTGCCAGCAGCTTAAGCCCCGGGACTAGCCCTAGTGAGCAGTTCTTC.

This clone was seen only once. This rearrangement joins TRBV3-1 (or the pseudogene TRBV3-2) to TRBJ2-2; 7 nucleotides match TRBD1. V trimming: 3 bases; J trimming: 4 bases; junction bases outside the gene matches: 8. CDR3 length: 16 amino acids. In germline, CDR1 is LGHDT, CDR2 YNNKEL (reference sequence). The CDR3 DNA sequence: TGTGCCAGCAGCCATTCGACCGGGACAGCCACCGGGGAGCTGTTTTTT. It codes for CASSHSTGTATGELFF.

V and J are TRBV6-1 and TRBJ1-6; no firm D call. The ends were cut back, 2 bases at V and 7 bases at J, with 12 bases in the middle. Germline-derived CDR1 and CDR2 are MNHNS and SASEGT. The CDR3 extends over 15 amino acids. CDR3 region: CASSERMYRNSPLHF. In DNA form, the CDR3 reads TGTGCCAGCAGTGAAAGGATGTACAGAAATTCACCCCTCCACTTT.

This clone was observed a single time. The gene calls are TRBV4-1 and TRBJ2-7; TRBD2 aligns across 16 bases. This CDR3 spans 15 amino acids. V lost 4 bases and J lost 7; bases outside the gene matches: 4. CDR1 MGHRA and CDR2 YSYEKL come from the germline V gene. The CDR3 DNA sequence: TGCGCCAGCAGCCGGGGACTAGCGGGGGGGATTGAGCAGTACTTC. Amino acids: CASSRGLAGGIEQYF.

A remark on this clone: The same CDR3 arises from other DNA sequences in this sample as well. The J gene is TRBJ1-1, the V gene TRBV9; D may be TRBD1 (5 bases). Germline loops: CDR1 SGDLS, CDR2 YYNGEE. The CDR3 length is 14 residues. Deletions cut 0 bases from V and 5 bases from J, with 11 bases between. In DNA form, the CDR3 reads TGTGCCAGCAGCGTAGGTGGTGGGGGGACTGAAGCTTTCTTT. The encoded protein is CASSVGGGGTEAFF.